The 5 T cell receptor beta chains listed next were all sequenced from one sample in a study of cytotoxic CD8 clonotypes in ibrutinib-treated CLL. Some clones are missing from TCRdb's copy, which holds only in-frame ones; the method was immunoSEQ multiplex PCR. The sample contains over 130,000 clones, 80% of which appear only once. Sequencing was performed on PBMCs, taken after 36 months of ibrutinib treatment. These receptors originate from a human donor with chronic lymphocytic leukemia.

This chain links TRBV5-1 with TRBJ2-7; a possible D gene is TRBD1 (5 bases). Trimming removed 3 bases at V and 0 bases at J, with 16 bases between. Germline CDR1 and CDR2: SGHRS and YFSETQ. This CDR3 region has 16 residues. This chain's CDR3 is CASSWGLTEVSYEQYF. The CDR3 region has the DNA TGCGCCAGCAGCTGGGGCTTGACAGAAGTCTCCTACGAGCAGTACTTC. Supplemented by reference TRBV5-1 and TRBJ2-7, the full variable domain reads KAGVTQTPRYLIKTRGQQVTLSCSPISGHRSVSWYQQTPGQGLQFLFEYFSETQRNKGNFPGRFSGRQFSNSRSEMNVSTLELGDSALYLCASSWGLTEVSYEQYFGPGTRLTVT.

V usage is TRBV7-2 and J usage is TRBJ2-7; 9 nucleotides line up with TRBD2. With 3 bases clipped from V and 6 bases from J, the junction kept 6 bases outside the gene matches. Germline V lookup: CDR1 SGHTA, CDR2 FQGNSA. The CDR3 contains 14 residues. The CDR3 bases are TGTGCCAGCAGCTTTGTAGCGGGAGATATCGAGCAGTACTTC. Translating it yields CASSFVAGDIEQYF.

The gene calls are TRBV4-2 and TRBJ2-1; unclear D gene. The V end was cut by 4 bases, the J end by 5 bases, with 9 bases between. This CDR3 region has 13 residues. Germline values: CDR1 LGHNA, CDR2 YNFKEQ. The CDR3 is CASSPLPNNEQFF. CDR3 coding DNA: TGTGCCAGCAGCCCGCTGCCAAACAATGAGCAGTTCTTC.

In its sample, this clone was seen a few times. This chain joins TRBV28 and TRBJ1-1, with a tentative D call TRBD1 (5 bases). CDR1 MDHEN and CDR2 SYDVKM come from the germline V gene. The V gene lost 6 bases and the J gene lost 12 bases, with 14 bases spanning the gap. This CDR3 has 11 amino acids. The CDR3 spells CASSQQAGTFF. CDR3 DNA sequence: TGTGCCAGCAGCCAACAGGCAGGTACTTTCTTT. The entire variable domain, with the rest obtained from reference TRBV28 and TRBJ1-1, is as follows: DVKVTQSSRYLVKRTGEKVFLECVQDMDHENMFWYRQDPGLGLRLIYFSYDVKMKEKGDIPEGYSVSREKKERFSLILESASTNQTSMYLCASSQQAGTFFGQGTRLTVV.

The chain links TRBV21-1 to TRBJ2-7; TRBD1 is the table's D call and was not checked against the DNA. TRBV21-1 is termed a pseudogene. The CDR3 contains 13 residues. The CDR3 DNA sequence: TGTGCCAGCAGCAAAGGACAGACCTACGAGCAGTACTTC. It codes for CASSKGQTYEQYF.